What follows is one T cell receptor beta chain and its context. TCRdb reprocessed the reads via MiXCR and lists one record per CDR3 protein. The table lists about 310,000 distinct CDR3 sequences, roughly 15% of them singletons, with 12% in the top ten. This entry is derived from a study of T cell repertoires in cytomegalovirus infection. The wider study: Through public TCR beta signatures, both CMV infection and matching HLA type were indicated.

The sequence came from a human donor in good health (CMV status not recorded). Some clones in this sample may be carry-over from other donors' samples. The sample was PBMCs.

CDR3 DNA: TGTGCCAGCAGTGAAACAGGGGATCATGGCTACACCTTC. Encoded protein: CASSETGDHGYTF. The chain couples TRBV2 to TRBJ1-2; 7 bases match TRBD1. The length of the CDR3 is 13 residues. The ends lost 2 bases at V and 6 bases at J; junction bases unmatched: 3. Germline V CDR1 and CDR2: SNHLY, FYNNEI.